One and the same sample provided the 22 T cell receptor beta chains below, sequenced in a study of T cells in Graves' hyperthyroidism and ophthalmopathy. Using RNA transcripts as the source, TCR beta CDR3 regions were amplified. The primer set for the first-round RT-PCR of the TCR CDR3 was HTBI. TCRdb reanalysed the multiplex PCR reads using MiXCR and keeps one entry per CDR3 protein. This sample has approximately 570,000 distinct CDR3 sequences, with about 20% found just once. The source material was blood. The receptors were gathered from a man between 40 and 49 years old with Graves' ophthalmopathy.

This clonotype was detected only a few times. The chain links TRBV4-3 to TRBJ2-3, with 12 nucleotides matching TRBD1. Germline-derived CDR1 and CDR2 are LGHNA and YSLEER. The CDR3 has 15 amino acids. Trimming at V came to 5 bases and at J to 6 bases, leaving 6 bases not matched to a gene. CDR3 nucleotide sequence: TGCGCCAGCAGCGAAGGGACAGGGGGCGCGGATACGCAGTATTTT. This codes for CASSEGTGGADTQYF.

This clonotype appeared a single time. This rearrangement joins TRBV4-3 to TRBJ1-5; 9 nucleotides align to TRBD1. V trimming: 2 bases; J trimming: 4 bases; junction bases outside the gene matches: 3. Per germline, CDR1 LGHNA and CDR2 YSLEER. CDR3 length: 15 residues. This chain's CDR3 is CASSQRTGANQPQHF. In DNA, the CDR3 is TGCGCCAGCAGCCAAAGGACAGGGGCAAATCAGCCCCAGCATTTT.

This clonotype came up a few times. The chain links TRBV5-1 to TRBJ2-7; the D gene is possibly TRBD2 (6 bases). The V gene's germline CDR1 is SGHRS and CDR2 YFSETQ. V was cut by 4 bases and J by 6 bases, with 14 bases left in between. This CDR3 comprises 13 residues. The CDR3 coding sequence is TGCGCCAGCAGCCGGGACTTCGCCGGCGAGCAGTACTTC. Amino acids: CASSRDFAGEQYF.

The chain employs TRBV6-2 or TRBV6-3 and TRBJ2-7; D not certain. Looked up from germline, CDR1 is MNHEY and CDR2 is SVGEGT. Deletions cut 7 bases from V and 4 bases from J, with 8 bases between. The CDR3 totals 11 residues. This CDR3 is CASMRKYEQYF. The CDR3 DNA sequence: TGTGCCAGCATGAGGAAGTACGAGCAGTACTTC.

Concerning this clonotype: A read error may produce the germline difference seen at one junction end. The chain carries TRBV7-6 and TRBJ2-5, with TRBD2 matching over 13 bases. The CDR3 consists of 17 residues. Germline loops: CDR1 SGHVS, CDR2 FNYEAQ. CDR3 DNA: TGTGCCAGCAGCTTGACTAGCGGGAGGATTCCGCAAGAGACCCGGTACTTC. It codes for CASSLTSGRIPQETRYF.

This clonotype was seen at least ten times. This sequence joins TRBV6-1 and TRBJ1-2; maybe TRBD1 (6 bases). Germline CDR1 reads MNHNS; CDR2 reads SASEGT. The CDR3 covers 16 residues. V was cut by 7 bases and J by 4 bases, with 22 bases left in between. CDR3 residues: CASTDSWTETVYGYTF. CDR3 nucleotides: TGTGCCAGCACCGATTCCTGGACAGAGACGGTCTATGGCTACACCTTC.

This clonotype was seen repeatedly, ten times or more. This chain connects TRBV28 to TRBJ1-1; tentative D call: TRBD1 (5 bases). CDR1 is MDHEN and CDR2 is SYDVKM in the germline V gene. The CDR3 is made up of 15 amino acids. The germline V and J ends were trimmed by 4 bases and 1 base, with 13 bases remaining between them. CDR3 coding DNA: TGTGCCAGCAGTTCTCCCGGGACGGCGAACACTGAAGCTTTCTTT. Translating it yields CASSSPGTANTEAFF.

The chain employs TRBV14 and TRBJ1-4, with D possibly TRBD1 on 5 matching bases. The V gene's germline CDR1 is SGHDN and CDR2 FVKESK. The V end lost 0 bases, the J end lost 10 bases, and 12 bases lay between the germline ends. The CDR3 covers 14 residues. CDR3 DNA: TGTGCCAGCAGCCAAGATGGGGCGGCGTCAAAACTGTTTTTT. It yields the protein CASSQDGAASKLFF.

The rearrangement joins TRBV11-2 to TRBJ1-2; D is possibly TRBD1 (5 bases). The CDR3 runs to 17 residues. CDR1 and CDR2 (germline): SGHAT, FQNNGV. The V end lost 4 bases, the J end lost 2 bases, and 20 bases lay between the germline ends. The CDR3 is CASSSIRQDKWNYGYTF. CDR3 DNA sequence: TGTGCCAGCAGCTCAATCCGGCAGGACAAGTGGAACTATGGCTACACCTTC.

This clonotype was counted a few times. The rearrangement links TRBV12-3 or TRBV12-4 to TRBJ1-1; D is unclear. The CDR3 contains 14 residues. Trimming removed 5 bases at V and 5 bases at J, with 15 bases between. CDR3 loop: CASSPRTDRTEAFF. The CDR3 bases are TGTGCCAGCAGTCCTCGGACCGATAGGACTGAAGCTTTCTTT.

This chain links TRBV11-2 with TRBJ1-4; 9 positions match TRBD1. This CDR3 region has 15 residues. Germline CDR1 is SGHAT and CDR2 is FQNNGV. Germline trimming cut 6 bases from V and 5 bases from J; bases unmatched to any gene: 7. In nucleotides, the CDR3 is TGTGCCAGCAGACCGGGGACAGGGTGGAATGAAAAACTGTTTTTT. Protein product: CASRPGTGWNEKLFF.

Only a few counts were recorded for this clonotype. This sequence joins TRBV20-1 and TRBJ2-7; TRBD2 agrees at 12 bases. The V gene end was trimmed by 3 bases and the J gene end by 6 bases; junction bases not matched to a gene: 12. This CDR3 spans 16 amino acids. Germline CDR1 reads DFQATT; CDR2 reads SNEGSKA (reference sequence). The CDR3 coding sequence is TGCAGTGCTAGTACTAGCGGGAGGATCACCGGAGGCGAGCAGTACTTC. This codes for CSASTSGRITGGEQYF.

The genes are TRBV3-1 and TRBJ2-5, with D unresolved. This CDR3 is 14 amino acids long. Trimming took off 4 bases at V and 1 base at J, with 10 bases between the two ends. CDR1 is LGHDT and CDR2 is YNNKEL in the germline V gene (reference sequence). CDR3 DNA sequence: TGTGCCAGCAGCCTACCAAAGGGCCAAGAGACCCAGTACTTC. Translation: CASSLPKGQETQYF.

This clonotype was seen a few times. J is TRBJ1-3 and V is TRBV2; 8 bases match TRBD1. CDR1 is SNHLY, CDR2 FYNNEI, per germline. The CDR3 is made up of 14 amino acids. The junction had 3 bases not matched to a gene; V was cut back by 6 bases and J by 2 bases. CDR3 nucleotides: TGTGCCAGCAGGCCGGGACAGGCTGGAAACACCATATATTTT. It encodes CASRPGQAGNTIYF.

This clonotype has at least ten counts. V and J are TRBV27 and TRBJ2-3; perhaps TRBD2 as D (6 bases). Germline-derived CDR1 and CDR2 are MNHEY and SMNVEV (reference sequence). The CDR3 length is 12 residues. The ends were cut back, 6 bases at V and 6 bases at J, with 10 bases in the middle. For the CDR3, the DNA is TGTGCCAGCAGGGGGGGAGTGGATACGCAGTATTTT. This encodes CASRGGVDTQYF.

The chain uses TRBV6-2 or TRBV6-3 and TRBJ2-3; 7 bases map to TRBD1. The trim removed 5 bases at V and 6 bases at J, leaving 5 bases unmatched. Germline CDR1 MNHEY, CDR2 SVGEGT. This CDR3 contains 13 residues. This CDR3 is CASSLGQQDTQYF. As DNA, the CDR3 is TGTGCCAGCAGTCTGGGACAGCAGGATACGCAGTATTTT.

The chain carries TRBV7-2 and TRBJ2-7; no reliable D call. Germline values: CDR1 SGHTA, CDR2 FQGNSA. Trimming removed 1 base from V and 3 bases from J, with 13 bases in between. This CDR3 comprises 15 residues. CDR3: CASSLDRTGFYEQYF. The CDR3 DNA is TGTGCCAGCAGCTTAGATAGGACCGGTTTCTACGAGCAGTACTTC.

Remarks on this clonotype: A single base separates this from a much larger clone, so it may be a read error. This chain uses TRBV7-3 with TRBJ2-2; 8 bases agree with TRBD1. Germline CDR1 SGHTA, CDR2 FQGTGA. The junction had 4 bases not matched to a gene; V was cut back by 3 bases and J by 7 bases. The CDR3 contains 14 residues. The CDR3 DNA sequence: TGTGCCAGCAGCTTTCCACAGGGGGTCGGGGAGCTGTTTTTT. Translation: CASSFPQGVGELFF.

This clonotype was detected only once. At one of its ends the junction is not consistent with the germline gene, which may arise from a read error. This chain uses TRBV18 with TRBJ2-3; a possible D gene is TRBD1 (5 bases). Germline V CDR1 and CDR2: KGHSH, LQKENI. The CDR3 loop spans 12 amino acids. The CDR3 DNA is TGTGCCAGCTCACCTCTAGGGGATACGCGGTATTTT. This gives the protein CASSPLGDTRYF.

This clonotype was seen more than once but under ten times. V gene TRBV10-3 combines with J gene TRBJ2-1; TRBD2 aligns across 10 bases. In germline, CDR1 is ENHRY, CDR2 SYGVKD. This CDR3 comprises 16 residues. V shed 2 bases and J 9 bases; nucleotides not matched to a gene: 10. The CDR3 region is CAISEKPSGSRGEQFF. The DNA of the CDR3 is TGTGCCATCAGTGAGAAGCCTAGCGGGAGTCGTGGTGAGCAGTTCTTC.

This clonotype turned up a few times. The genes are TRBV2 and TRBJ2-3; TRBD1 is a possible D gene (6 bases). The V end was cut by 4 bases, the J end by 2 bases, with 16 bases between. From germline, CDR1 is SNHLY and CDR2 FYNNEI. The CDR3 totals 16 residues. The CDR3 DNA reads as TGTGCCAGCAGTGCCGGCTTACAGGGCCCCACAGATACGCAGTATTTT. Translating it yields CASSAGLQGPTDTQYF.

The chain is built from TRBV7-6 and TRBJ1-2, with D uncertain. This CDR3 is built from 15 residues. The germline V gene encodes CDR1 SGHVS and CDR2 FNYEAQ. Trimming shortened V by 2 bases and J by 1 base, and 11 bases separated the two germline ends. The CDR3 region is CASSLPGGHNYGYTF. CDR3 DNA: TGTGCCAGCAGCTTACCAGGCGGGCATAACTATGGCTACACCTTC.